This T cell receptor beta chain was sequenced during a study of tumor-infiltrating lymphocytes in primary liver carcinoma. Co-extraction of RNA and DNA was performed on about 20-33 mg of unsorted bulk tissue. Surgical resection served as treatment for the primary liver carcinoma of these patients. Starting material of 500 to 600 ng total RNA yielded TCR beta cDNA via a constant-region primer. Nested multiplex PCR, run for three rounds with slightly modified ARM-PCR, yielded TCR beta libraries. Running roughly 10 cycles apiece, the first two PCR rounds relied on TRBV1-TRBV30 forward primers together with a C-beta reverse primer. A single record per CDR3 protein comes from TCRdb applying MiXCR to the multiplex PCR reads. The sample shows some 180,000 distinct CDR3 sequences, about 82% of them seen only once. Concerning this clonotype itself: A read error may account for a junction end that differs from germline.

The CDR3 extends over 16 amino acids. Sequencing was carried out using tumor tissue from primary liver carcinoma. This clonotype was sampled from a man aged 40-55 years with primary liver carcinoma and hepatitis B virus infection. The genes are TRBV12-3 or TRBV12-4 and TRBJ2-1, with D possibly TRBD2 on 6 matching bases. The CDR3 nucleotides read TGTGCCAGCAGTTTCAGTCCAGCGGGCGGCGACAATGAGCACTTCTTT. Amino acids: CASSFSPAGGDNEHFF.